One sample yielded the 9 T cell receptor beta chains listed below, sequenced in a study of T-cell memory formation after mild COVID-19 listed by TCRdb under 2021. The library was made by 5' RACE. The run used an Illumina NovaSeq 6000. TCRdb reprocessing: public reads trimmed at Q25 with fastp, clones called with MiXCR, in-frame beta chains kept. Identical CDR3 proteins give one entry, which carries the most common genes and DNA. For this sample the table gives approximately 180,000 distinct CDR3 sequences, of which about a sixth were detected only once. The ten top clones hold approximately 2.1% of the sample. Sequencing input: PBMCs or a T cell subset sorted from them (not recorded which). The receptors stem from an adult woman who had mild COVID-19 (a few samples of this study predate the infection). The sample titles of this study are shuffled in the database, so cell type and time point are left out; the donor was told from shared clones.

A few counts support this clonotype. The rearrangement links TRBV24-1 to TRBJ2-5; D may be TRBD1 or TRBD2 (5 bases each). V lost 2 bases and J lost 6, with 18 bases in between. The CDR3 length is 16 residues. The V gene's germline CDR1 is KGHDR and CDR2 SFDVKD. The DNA of the CDR3 is TGTGCCACCAGTGATTGGGTTACCGGGACCGTGAAGACCCAGTACTTC. Residues: CATSDWVTGTVKTQYF.

This clonotype came up a few times. The rearrangement uses TRBV20-1 and TRBJ1-1, with D possibly TRBD1 on 6 matching bases. The CDR3 sequence is 15 residues long. CDR1 DFQATT and CDR2 SNEGSKA come from the germline V gene (reference sequence). V shed 3 bases and J shed 0 bases, with 14 bases lying between them. The chain's CDR3 is CSARKGGQLNTEAFF. DNA for the CDR3: TGCAGTGCTAGGAAGGGGGGTCAGTTGAACACTGAAGCTTTCTTT.

This clonotype was counted many times. The chain has TRBV27 and TRBJ1-6, with D maybe TRBD1 (5 bases). Germline CDR1 is MNHEY and CDR2 is SMNVEV (reference sequence). V was trimmed by 5 bases and J by 4 bases, leaving 12 bases between them. CDR3 size: 15 residues. CDR3 sequence reads: CASSPRRGYNSPLHF. The CDR3, as DNA: TGTGCCAGCAGTCCAAGGCGGGGGTATAATTCACCCCTCCACTTT.

The V call is TRBV6-2 or TRBV6-3, the J call TRBJ1-1; no clear D gene. The CDR3 sequence is 13 residues long. Deletions cut 7 bases from V and 2 bases from J, with 11 bases between. The germline gives CDR1 MNHEY, CDR2 SVGEGT. The CDR3 DNA reads TGTGCCAGCAATACCGGGATTAACACTGAAGCTTTCTTT. As protein: CASNTGINTEAFF.

In this sample, this clonotype turned up a few times. The chain has TRBV5-1 and TRBJ2-5; 7 bases match TRBD1. With 4 bases clipped from V and 5 bases from J, the junction kept 11 bases outside the gene matches. The CDR3 consists of 15 residues. Germline CDR1 reads SGHRS; CDR2 reads YFSETQ. The CDR3: CASSRRQGESETQYF. The CDR3, as DNA: TGCGCCAGCAGCCGAAGACAGGGTGAGTCGGAGACCCAGTACTTC.

The rearrangement links TRBV4-3 to TRBJ2-7; D is undetermined. The germline V gene encodes CDR1 LGHNA and CDR2 YSLEER. The CDR3 loop spans 13 amino acids. The V gene lost 4 bases and the J gene lost 2 bases, with 9 bases spanning the gap. CDR3 sequence: CASSRGVAYEQYF. CDR3 nucleotides: TGCGCCAGCAGCCGAGGCGTAGCCTACGAGCAGTACTTC.

In its sample, this clonotype was seen a few times. The rearrangement joins TRBV3-1 to TRBJ1-2; tentative D call: TRBD1 (6 bases). The CDR3 runs 16 residues. Per germline, CDR1 LGHDT and CDR2 YNNKEL (reference sequence). V lost 4 bases to trimming and J lost 4 bases, with 19 bases between them. The CDR3 loop reads CASSRLTRTVSYGYTF. CDR3 coding DNA: TGTGCCAGCAGCCGTCTTACTAGGACAGTCAGCTATGGCTACACCTTC.

This clonotype has more than one count but fewer than ten. This chain connects TRBV28 to TRBJ2-7; 7 bases agree with TRBD2. CDR1 and CDR2 from the germline V gene are MDHEN and SYDVKM. V trimming: 5 bases; J trimming: 3 bases; junction bases outside the gene matches: 7. The CDR3 covers 14 residues. CDR3 residues: CASSPSGRIYEQYF. In nucleotides, the CDR3 is TGTGCCAGCAGTCCCTCCGGGAGGATCTACGAGCAGTACTTC. The full variable domain, its missing parts supplied by reference TRBV28 and TRBJ2-7, is DVKVTQSSRYLVKRTGEKVFLECVQDMDHENMFWYRQDPGLGLRLIYFSYDVKMKEKGDIPEGYSVSREKKERFSLILESASTNQTSMYLCASSPSGRIYEQYFGPGTRLTVT.

Note on this clonotype: This may be a read error, as it is one base from a much larger clone. V gene TRBV7-2 combines with J gene TRBJ2-7; D might be TRBD1 (5 bases). This CDR3 region has 14 residues. Germline CDR1 is SGHTA and CDR2 is FQGNSA. Trimming cost V 1 base and J 0 bases, with 7 bases left between them. The CDR3 sequence: CASSLDRSSYEQYF. The CDR3 DNA follows: TGTGCCAGCAGCTTAGACAGGAGCTCCTACGAGCAGTACTTC.